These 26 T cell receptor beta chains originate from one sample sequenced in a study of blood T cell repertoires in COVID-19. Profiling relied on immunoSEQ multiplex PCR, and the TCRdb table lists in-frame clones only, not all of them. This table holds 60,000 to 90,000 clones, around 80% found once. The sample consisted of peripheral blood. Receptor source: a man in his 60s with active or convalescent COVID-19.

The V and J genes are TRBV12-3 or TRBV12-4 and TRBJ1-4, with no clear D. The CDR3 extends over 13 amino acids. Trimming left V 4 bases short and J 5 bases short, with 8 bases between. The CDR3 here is CASSSGPNEKLFF. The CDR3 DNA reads TGTGCCAGCAGTTCAGGCCCCAATGAAAAACTGTTTTTT.

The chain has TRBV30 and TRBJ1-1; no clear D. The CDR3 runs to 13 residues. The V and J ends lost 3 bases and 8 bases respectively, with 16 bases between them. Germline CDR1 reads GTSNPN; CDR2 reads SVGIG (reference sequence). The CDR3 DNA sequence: TGTGCCTGGAGCGACATATGGGGAGTCGAAGCTTTCTTT. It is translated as CAWSDIWGVEAFF.

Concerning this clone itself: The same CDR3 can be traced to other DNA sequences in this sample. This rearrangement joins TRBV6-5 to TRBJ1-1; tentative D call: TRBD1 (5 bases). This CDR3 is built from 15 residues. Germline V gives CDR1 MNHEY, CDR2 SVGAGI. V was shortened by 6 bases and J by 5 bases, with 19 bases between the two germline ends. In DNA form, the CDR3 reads TGTGCCAGCAGAACGCTCAGGGTTCCCCTAACTGAAGCTTTCTTT. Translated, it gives CASRTLRVPLTEAFF.

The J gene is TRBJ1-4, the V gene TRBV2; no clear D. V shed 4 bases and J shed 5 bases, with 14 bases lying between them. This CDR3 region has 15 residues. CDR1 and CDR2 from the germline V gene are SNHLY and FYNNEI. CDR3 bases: TGTGCCAGCAGTGTTCGGAGTGGACTGAATGAAAAACTGTTTTTT. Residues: CASSVRSGLNEKLFF.

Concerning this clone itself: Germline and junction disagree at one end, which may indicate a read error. CDR3 in DNA: TGTGCTAGCAGCTTAGGGACAGGGGCAAGTGAAAAACTGTTTTTT. It encodes CASSLGTGASEKLFF. The chain carries TRBV7-7 and TRBJ1-4; 10 bases match TRBD1. Germline CDR1 and CDR2: SSHAT and FNYEAQ (reference sequence). CDR3 length: 15 residues. Using reference TRBV7-7 and TRBJ1-4 for the parts outside the CDR3, the full variable domain is GAGVSQSPRYKVTKRGQDVTLRCDPISSHATLYWYQQALGQGPEFLTYFNYEAQPDKSGLPSDRFSAERPEGSISTLTIQRTEQRDSAMYRCASSLGTGASEKLFFGSGTQLSVL.

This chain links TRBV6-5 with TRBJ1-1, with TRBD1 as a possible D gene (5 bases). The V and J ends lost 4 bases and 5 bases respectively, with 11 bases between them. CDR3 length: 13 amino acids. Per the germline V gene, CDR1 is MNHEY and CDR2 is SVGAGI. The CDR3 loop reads CASSFVSGTEAFF. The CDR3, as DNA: TGTGCCAGCAGTTTTGTCTCAGGGACTGAAGCTTTCTTT.

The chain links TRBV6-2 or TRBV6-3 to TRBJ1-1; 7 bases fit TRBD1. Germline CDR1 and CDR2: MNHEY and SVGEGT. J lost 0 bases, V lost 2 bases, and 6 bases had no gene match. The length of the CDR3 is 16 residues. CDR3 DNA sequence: TGTGCCAGCAGTTACCCGGGACAGCGAATGAACACTGAAGCTTTCTTT. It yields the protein CASSYPGQRMNTEAFF.

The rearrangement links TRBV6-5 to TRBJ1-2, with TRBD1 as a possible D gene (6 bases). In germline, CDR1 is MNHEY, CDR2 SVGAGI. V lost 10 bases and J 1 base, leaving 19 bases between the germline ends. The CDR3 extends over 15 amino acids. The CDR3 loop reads CATKTWDTNNYGYTF. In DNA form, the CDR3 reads TGTGCCACTAAAACTTGGGACACAAATAACTATGGCTACACCTTC.

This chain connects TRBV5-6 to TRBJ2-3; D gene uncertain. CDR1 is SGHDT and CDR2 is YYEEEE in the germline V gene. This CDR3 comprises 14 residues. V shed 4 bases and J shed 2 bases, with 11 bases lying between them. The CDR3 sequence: CASSETLITDTQYF. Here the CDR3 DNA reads TGTGCCAGCAGCGAGACTTTAATCACAGATACGCAGTATTTT.

DNA for the CDR3: TGTGCCATCAGTGAAGGAGTCTCTGGGGCCAACGTCCTGACTTTC. Residues: CAISEGVSGANVLTF. This chain uses TRBV10-3 with TRBJ2-6; D unclear. The germline V gene encodes CDR1 ENHRY and CDR2 SYGVKD. V lost 3 bases to trimming and J lost 0 bases, with 6 bases between them. The CDR3 covers 15 residues.

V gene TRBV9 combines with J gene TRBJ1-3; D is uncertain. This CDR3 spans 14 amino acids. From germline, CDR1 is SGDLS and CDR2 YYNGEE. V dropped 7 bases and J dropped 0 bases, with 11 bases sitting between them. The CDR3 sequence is CASASGFSGNTIYF. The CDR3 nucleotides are TGTGCCAGCGCCTCCGGGTTCTCTGGAAACACCATATATTTT.

The CDR3 sequence: CASSPNLAGDTDTQYF. For the CDR3, the DNA is TGCGCCAGCAGCCCCAATCTAGCGGGGGACACAGATACGCAGTATTTT. The rearrangement uses TRBV4-1 and TRBJ2-3, with 10 bases aligning to TRBD2. The CDR3 loop spans 16 amino acids. Per germline, CDR1 MGHRA and CDR2 YSYEKL. With 4 bases clipped from V and 2 bases from J, the junction kept 6 bases outside the gene matches.

The CDR3 nucleotides read TGTGCCAGCAGCTTGGAAGTAGGCACAGATACGCAGTATTTT. Its protein product is CASSLEVGTDTQYF. The rearrangement links TRBV5-4 to TRBJ2-3; D call uncertain. This CDR3 comprises 14 residues. Trimming shortened V by 0 bases and J by 1 base, and 6 bases separated the two germline ends. Germline lookup yields CDR1 SGHNT and CDR2 YYREEE (reference sequence).

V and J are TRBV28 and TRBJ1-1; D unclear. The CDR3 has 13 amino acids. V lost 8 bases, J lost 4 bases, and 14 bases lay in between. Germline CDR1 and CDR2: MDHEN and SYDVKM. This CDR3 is CASVTAGSTEAFF. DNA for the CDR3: TGTGCCAGCGTTACGGCGGGTTCCACTGAAGCTTTCTTT.

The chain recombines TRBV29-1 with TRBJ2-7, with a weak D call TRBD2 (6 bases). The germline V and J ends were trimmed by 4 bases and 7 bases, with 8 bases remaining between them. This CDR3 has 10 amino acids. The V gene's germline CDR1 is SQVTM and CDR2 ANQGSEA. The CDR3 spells CSVVGGEQYF. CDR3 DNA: TGCAGCGTTGTTGGGGGGGAGCAGTACTTC.

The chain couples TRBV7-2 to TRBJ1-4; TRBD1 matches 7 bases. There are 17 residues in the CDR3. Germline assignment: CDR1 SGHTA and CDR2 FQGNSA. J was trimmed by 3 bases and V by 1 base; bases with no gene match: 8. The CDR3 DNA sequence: TGTGCCAGCAGCTTAGTAAGGGGGCTTGGGGCTAATGAAAAACTGTTTTTT. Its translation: CASSLVRGLGANEKLFF.

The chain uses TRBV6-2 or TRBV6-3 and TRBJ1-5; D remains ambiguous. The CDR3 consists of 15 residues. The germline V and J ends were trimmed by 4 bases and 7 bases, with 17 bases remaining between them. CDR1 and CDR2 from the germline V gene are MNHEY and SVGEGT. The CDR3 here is CASSSQPGERQPQHF. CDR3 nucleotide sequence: TGTGCCAGCAGTTCCCAACCCGGGGAACGGCAGCCCCAGCATTTT.

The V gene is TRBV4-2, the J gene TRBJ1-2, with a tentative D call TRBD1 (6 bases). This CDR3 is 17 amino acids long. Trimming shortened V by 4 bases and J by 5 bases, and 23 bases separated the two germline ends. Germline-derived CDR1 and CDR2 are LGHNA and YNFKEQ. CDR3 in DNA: TGTGCCAGCAGCCCCGAAGGGGGGGCTAGTAAGGGTTATGGCTACACCTTC. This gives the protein CASSPEGGASKGYGYTF.

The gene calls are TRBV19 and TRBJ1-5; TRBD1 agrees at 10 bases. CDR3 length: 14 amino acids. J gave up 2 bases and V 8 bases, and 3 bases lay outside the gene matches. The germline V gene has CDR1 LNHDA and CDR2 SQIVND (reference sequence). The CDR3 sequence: CASGGQGGNQPQHF. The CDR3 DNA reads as TGTGCCAGTGGAGGACAGGGGGGCAATCAGCCCCAGCATTTT.

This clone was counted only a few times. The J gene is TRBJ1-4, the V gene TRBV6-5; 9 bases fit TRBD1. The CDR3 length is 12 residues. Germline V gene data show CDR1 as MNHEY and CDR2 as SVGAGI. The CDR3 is CTPGTGYEKLFF. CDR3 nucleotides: TGTACTCCCGGGACAGGGTATGAAAAACTGTTTTTT.

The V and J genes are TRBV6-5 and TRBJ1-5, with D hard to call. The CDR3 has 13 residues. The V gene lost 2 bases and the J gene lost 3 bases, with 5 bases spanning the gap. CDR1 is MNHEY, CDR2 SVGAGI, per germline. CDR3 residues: CASSYSDNQPQHF. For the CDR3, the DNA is TGTGCCAGCAGTTACAGCGACAATCAGCCCCAGCATTTT.

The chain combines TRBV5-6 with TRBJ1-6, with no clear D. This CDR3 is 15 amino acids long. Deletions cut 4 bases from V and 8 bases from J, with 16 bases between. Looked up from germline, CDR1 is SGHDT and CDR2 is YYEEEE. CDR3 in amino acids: CASSPITRRDSPLHF. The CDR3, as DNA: TGTGCCAGCAGCCCGATTACCCGCCGCGATTCACCCCTCCACTTT.

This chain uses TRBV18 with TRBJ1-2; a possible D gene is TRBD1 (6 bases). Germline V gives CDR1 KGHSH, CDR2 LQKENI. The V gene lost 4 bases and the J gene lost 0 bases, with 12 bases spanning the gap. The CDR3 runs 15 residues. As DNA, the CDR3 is TGTGCCAGCTCACTTGGGAAGGGGGCTAACTATGGCTACACCTTC. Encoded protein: CASSLGKGANYGYTF. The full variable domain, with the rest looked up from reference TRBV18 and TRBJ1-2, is NAGVMQNPRHLVRRRGQEARLRCSPMKGHSHVYWYRQLPEEGLKFMVYLQKENIIDESGMPKERFSAEFPKEGPSILRIQQVVRGDSAAYFCASSLGKGANYGYTFGSGTRLTVV.

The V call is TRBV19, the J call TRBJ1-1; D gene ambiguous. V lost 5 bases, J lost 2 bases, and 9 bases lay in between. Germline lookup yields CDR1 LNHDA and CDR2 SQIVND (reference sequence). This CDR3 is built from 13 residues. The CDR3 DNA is TGTGCCAGTAGTGGTACAGCAAACACTGAAGCTTTCTTT. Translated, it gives CASSGTANTEAFF.

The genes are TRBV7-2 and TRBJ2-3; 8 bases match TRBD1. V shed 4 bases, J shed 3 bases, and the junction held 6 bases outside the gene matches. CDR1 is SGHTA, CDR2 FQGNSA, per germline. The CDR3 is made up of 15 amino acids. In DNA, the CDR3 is TGTGCCAGCAGCTCCCAGACAGGGGCGACAGATACGCAGTATTTT. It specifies CASSSQTGATDTQYF.

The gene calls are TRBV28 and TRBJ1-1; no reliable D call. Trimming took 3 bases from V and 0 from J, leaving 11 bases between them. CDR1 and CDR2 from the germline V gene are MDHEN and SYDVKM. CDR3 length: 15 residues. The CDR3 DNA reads TGTGCCAGCAGTTTGCGTTCTGTCATGAACACTGAAGCTTTCTTT. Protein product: CASSLRSVMNTEAFF.